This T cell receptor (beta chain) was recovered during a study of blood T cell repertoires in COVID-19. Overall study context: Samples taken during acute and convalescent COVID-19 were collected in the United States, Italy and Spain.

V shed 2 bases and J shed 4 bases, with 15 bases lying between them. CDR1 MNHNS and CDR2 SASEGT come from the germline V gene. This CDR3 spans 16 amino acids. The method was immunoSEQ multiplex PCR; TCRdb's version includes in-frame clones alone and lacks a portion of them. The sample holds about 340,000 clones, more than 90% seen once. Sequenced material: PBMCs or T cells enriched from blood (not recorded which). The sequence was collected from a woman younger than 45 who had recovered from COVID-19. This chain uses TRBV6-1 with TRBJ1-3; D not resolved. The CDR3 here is CASSETSTTIGNTIYF. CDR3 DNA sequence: TGTGCCAGCAGTGAAACGTCAACAACTATAGGAAACACCATATATTTT.